This record covers a single T cell receptor (beta chain). As yet, its antigen is unknown. TCR beta sequencing was performed on blood CD8+ and CD4+ T cells. This sample was included in a study of CD8 T cells in Susac syndrome. Study results and caveats: Only a relatively small number of individuals were included in the TCR sequencing and HLA analysis.

CDR1 is MNHNY, CDR2 SVGAGI, per germline (reference sequence). The CDR3 has 14 residues. J was trimmed by 5 bases and V by 6 bases; bases with no gene match: 6. When the RNA was reverse transcribed, random hexamers were used with an input of roughly 0.45 to 1 ug. immunoSEQ multiplex PCR amplified TCR beta CDR3 across 54 Vbeta, 13 Jbeta. TCRdb processed the immunoSEQ multiplex PCR reads anew with MiXCR; each CDR3 protein has one entry. The sample shows around 170,000 distinct CDR3 sequences, roughly 94% of them seen only once. The source is a human donor with Susac syndrome. The V and J genes are TRBV6-6 and TRBJ2-5; 10 bases map to TRBD1. The sample was CD8+ T cells from PBMCs. CDR3 nucleotide sequence: TGTGCCAGCAGCCGGGACAGGGGTGGGGAGACCCAGTACTTC. This sequence encodes CASSRDRGGETQYF.